The rows below give T cell receptor beta chains drawn from one sample of a study of vaccination effects on CD4 cells after COVID-19. Antigen specificity for these receptors is unknown. Assay: immunoSEQ multiplex PCR; the TCRdb copy retains only in-frame clones and omits some. Seen here are over 50,000 clones, roughly 80% observed once, and the top ten hold under 3%. Here the sequenced sample was CD4+ T cells from PBMCs cultured with HCoV-229E spike peptides, taken before COVID-19 vaccination. The source is a human donor who received a COVID-19 vaccine. Each CDR3 is given with its conserved first and last residue. D genes are given only for firm matches. Rows may omit the clone size; those that give it use once, few, many or a size class.

j_gene	v_gene	d_gene	abundance	CDR3nt	CDR3aa
TRBJ1-4	TRBV10-1	TRBD1	-	TGCGCCAGCAGTGATCCCGGGACAGAAAATGAAAAACTGTTTTTT	CASSDPGTENEKLFF
TRBJ2-3	TRBV6-5	TRBD2	-	TGTGCCACCCGCCCCGGGACTAGCAGGGCAGATACGCAGTATTTT	CATRPGTSRADTQYF
TRBJ2-1	TRBV29-1	TRBD1	-	TGCAGCATCACAGGGGGCACCTACAATGAGCAGTTCTTC	CSITGGTYNEQFF
TRBJ2-3	TRBV5-4	TRBD1	-	TGTGCCAGCAGCCAGGACAGGGGTGCGAATACGCAGTATTTT	CASSQDRGANTQYF
TRBJ2-4	TRBV6-6	-	-	TGTGCCAGCAGTGACCAGGGGGCCAAAAACATTCAGTACTTC	CASSDQGAKNIQYF
TRBJ1-1	TRBV19	-	few	TGTGCCAGTAGTATGTTGGGGGAAGGAGCTTTCTTT	CASSMLGEGAFF
TRBJ2-5	TRBV6-6	-	-	TGTGCCAGCAGAACAACAGGGCAACAAGAGACCCAGTACTTC	CASRTTGQQETQYF
TRBJ1-3	TRBV5-4	-	-	TGTGCCAGCAGCCGGGACATCTACTCTGGAAACACCATATATTTT	CASSRDIYSGNTIYF
TRBJ2-1	TRBV3-1/TRBV3-2	-	-	TGTGCCAGCAGCCGGGGCAATGAGCAGTTCTTC	CASSRGNEQFF
TRBJ2-5	TRBV18	-	-	TGTGCCAGCTCACCTGGGACACCCAAAGAGACCCAGTACTTC	CASSPGTPKETQYF
TRBJ2-5	TRBV5-1	-	-	TGCGCCAGCAGCTTGTCCCAGGCCGTAGGGACCCAGTACTTC	CASSLSQAVGTQYF
TRBJ2-1	TRBV7-2	TRBD2	-	TGTGCCAGCAGCACTACTAGCGGGATCTACAATGAGCAGTTCTTC	CASSTTSGIYNEQFF
TRBJ2-5	TRBV5-8	-	-	TGTGCCAGCAGCTACGGACCCGGAGGGGAGACCCAGTACTTC	CASSYGPGGETQYF
TRBJ2-5	TRBV12-3/TRBV12-4	-	-	TGTGCCAGCAGTTTTGCGGTTCGGGAGACCCAGTACTTC	CASSFAVRETQYF
TRBJ2-5	TRBV3-1/TRBV3-2	TRBD2	-	TGTGCCAGCAGCCAGTCCCCAGCGGGGGAAGAGACCCAGTACTTC	CASSQSPAGEETQYF
TRBJ2-5	TRBV27	TRBD1	few	TGTGCCAGCAGGGACAGGGGAAGGGAGACCCAGTACTTC	CASRDRGRETQYF
TRBJ1-2	TRBV4-1	-	-	TGCGCCAGCAGCCAAGGAGGAGGGACGGCTCTTAACTATGGCTACACCTTC	CASSQGGGTALNYGYTF
TRBJ2-5	TRBV7-3	-	-	TGTGCCAGCAGCCCGGGACAACAAGAGACCCAGTACTTC	CASSPGQQETQYF
TRBJ1-1	TRBV5-1	TRBD1	-	TGCGCCAGCAGCTTAGCCGGGACAGGGGCGGGCACTGAAGCTTTCTTT	CASSLAGTGAGTEAFF
TRBJ2-2	TRBV3-1/TRBV3-2	-	few	TGTGCCAGCAGCCAGTGGACCGGGGAGCTGTTTTTT	CASSQWTGELFF
TRBJ1-2	TRBV2	-	-	TGTGCCAGCAGTGTCCGGGCGCGGATTCCGGGCTACACCTTC	CASSVRARIPGYTF
TRBJ2-3	TRBV4-1	TRBD2	-	TGCGCCAGCAGCCAAGCACCTAGCGGGGTTGGTATAGGCTCAGATACGCAGTATTTT	CASSQAPSGVGIGSDTQYF
TRBJ1-2	TRBV4-1	-	-	TGCGCCAGCAGCCAAGCATCAGGGTACGGCTATGGCTACACCTTC	CASSQASGYGYGYTF
TRBJ2-3	TRBV7-3	TRBD2	-	TGTGCCAGCAGCCCTCGGGGGGGCGAAGATACGCAGTATTTT	CASSPRGGEDTQYF
TRBJ1-4	TRBV29-1	TRBD1	-	TGCAGCGTTCGGTTAGGGGGCGAGAATGAAAAACTGTTTTTT	CSVRLGGENEKLFF
TRBJ2-1	TRBV5-1	TRBD1	-	TGCGCCAGCAGCCAGCCTCCAGGACAGGGAGTGTATGAGCAGTTCTTC	CASSQPPGQGVYEQFF
TRBJ1-2	TRBV5-1	-	-	TGCGCCAGCAGCTTGGCTGGTCAGTCGGGCTACACCTTC	CASSLAGQSGYTF
TRBJ1-1	TRBV13	-	-	TGTGCCAGCAGCTTAGGCTCCAAAGCCACTGAAGCTTTCTTT	CASSLGSKATEAFF
TRBJ1-3	TRBV7-8	TRBD1	-	TGTGCCAGCAGCATCCGCCCGGGACAGGGCGGAAACACCATATATTTT	CASSIRPGQGGNTIYF
TRBJ2-3	TRBV18	TRBD2	-	TGTGCCAGCTCAGTTGAGCGGGGGGCATCTACGCAGTATTTT	CASSVERGASTQYF
TRBJ1-5	TRBV2	TRBD1	-	TGTGCCAGCAGTGAAGCGCCGGGACAGAGCAATCAGCCCCAGCATTTT	CASSEAPGQSNQPQHF
TRBJ1-1	TRBV9	TRBD1	-	TGTGCCAGCAGCGTAGTAGGGGGGACAGGGGACACTGAAGCTTTCTTT	CASSVVGGTGDTEAFF
TRBJ2-5	TRBV29-1	-	-	TGCAGCGACCGCACAGAGACCCAGTACTTC	CSDRTETQYF
TRBJ1-3	TRBV19	-	-	TGTGCCAGTAGGGAGGACCGCTCTGGAAACACCATATATTTT	CASREDRSGNTIYF
TRBJ1-3	TRBV19	TRBD1	-	TGTGCCAGTACCGGGGACAGATTAGGAAACACCATATATTTT	CASTGDRLGNTIYF
TRBJ1-2	TRBV6-5	TRBD1	-	TGTGCCAGCAGTTTTTCAGGGGGATCAATTGGCTACACCTTC	CASSFSGGSIGYTF
TRBJ1-3	TRBV7-9	TRBD1	-	TGTGCCAGCAGCCCGCGGACAGGCTGGGACACCATATATTTT	CASSPRTGWDTIYF
TRBJ2-1	TRBV9	-	-	TGTGCCAGCACAAGGGGTACGGCCTACAATGAGCAGTTCTTC	CASTRGTAYNEQFF
TRBJ1-4	TRBV12-5	-	-	TGTGCTAGTGGTTTGTCTGTCGTCTTCGGGGTTGCAACTAATGAAAAACTGTTTTTT	CASGLSVVFGVATNEKLFF
TRBJ2-3	TRBV4-1	-	few	TGCGCCAGCAGCCAAGACAGGGATACGCAGTATTTT	CASSQDRDTQYF
TRBJ1-2	TRBV6-6	-	-	TGTGCCAGCAGTCGGGACATCGCGAATGGCTACACCTTC	CASSRDIANGYTF
TRBJ1-2	TRBV20-1	-	-	TGCAGTGCTAGTGGGGGCTACACCTTC	CSASGGYTF
TRBJ1-4	TRBV24-1	TRBD1	-	TGTGCCACCAGTGATCACAGGGGAGTTGGTGAAAAACTGTTTTTT	CATSDHRGVGEKLFF
TRBJ2-2	TRBV15	-	-	TGTGCCACCAGCAGAGATAAATCAACTACGAACACCGGGGAGCTGTTTTTT	CATSRDKSTTNTGELFF
TRBJ2-5	TRBV5-4	TRBD1	-	TGTGCCAGCAGCTTTAAGGACAGGTTTTTGGAGACCCAGTACTTC	CASSFKDRFLETQYF
TRBJ1-5	TRBV6-2/TRBV6-3	-	-	TGTGCCAGCAGCTCAGACAACCTCAATCAGCCCCAGCATTTT	CASSSDNLNQPQHF
TRBJ1-2	TRBV10-2	-	few	TGCGCCAGCAGTGACCCCGGTAACTATGGCTACACCTTC	CASSDPGNYGYTF
TRBJ2-2	TRBV29-1	TRBD1	-	TGCAGCGTCCAAAGACAGGGGAACACCGGGGAGCTGTTTTTT	CSVQRQGNTGELFF
TRBJ2-4	TRBV4-1	-	-	TGCGCCAGCAGCCGAGGAGGACTGGTATTAGCCAAAAACATTCAGTACTTC	CASSRGGLVLAKNIQYF
TRBJ2-5	TRBV4-1	TRBD2	-	TGCGCCAGCAGCCGGACGGGGGGCCAAGAGACCCAGTACTTC	CASSRTGGQETQYF
TRBJ2-3	TRBV2	-	-	TGTGCCAGCAGCCTTACGACTCCCACAGATACGCAGTATTTT	CASSLTTPTDTQYF
TRBJ1-6	TRBV9	-	-	TGTGCCAGCAGCGTGGGCCAAAATTCACCCCTCCACTTT	CASSVGQNSPLHF
TRBJ1-2	TRBV5-1	TRBD1	once	TGCGCCAGCAGCTTGGCACCGACAGGGGGACCTGGCTACACCTTC	CASSLAPTGGPGYTF
TRBJ1-2	TRBV5-6	-	-	TGTGCCAGCAGCCTGGAAAGGGGACGTGGCTACACCTTC	CASSLERGRGYTF
TRBJ2-3	TRBV5-4	-	-	TGTGCCAGCAGCTTGGGGCTGGAGGGACTCCTAAGGTATTTT	CASSLGLEGLLRYF
TRBJ2-3	TRBV14	-	-	TGTGCCAGCAGCCCCCAACTGGGGGGCCCAGATACGCAGTATTTT	CASSPQLGGPDTQYF
TRBJ2-2	TRBV12-5	TRBD1	-	TGTGCTAGTGGACCCGGGACAGGGGGTTCCGGGGAGCTGTTTTTT	CASGPGTGGSGELFF
TRBJ1-1	TRBV18	TRBD1	-	TGTGCCAGCTCACGCGGGACAGGGCGACCGAACACTGAAGCTTTCTTT	CASSRGTGRPNTEAFF
TRBJ1-6	TRBV19	-	-	TGTGCCAGTAGTACGTATCGAGACAGCCTCTCCTATAATTCACCCCTCCACTTT	CASSTYRDSLSYNSPLHF